This TCR beta chain stems from a study of cytomegalovirus exposure and HLA in healthy donors. Overall study context: Of all 400 or so donors who were genotyped, roughly 81% belonged to the Caucasian-associated ancestry cluster. Regarding the study as a whole: Some TCR beta chains (roughly 150 of them) were listed as cytomegalovirus-associated.

The length of the CDR3 is 16 residues. Germline CDR1 and CDR2: SQVTM and ANQGSEA. The trim removed 5 bases at V and 6 bases at J, leaving 16 bases unmatched. The study ran its PCR with 60 Vbeta and 13 Jbeta primers. Produced via immunoSEQ multiplex PCR; TCRdb's table is partial and in-frame only. The sample shows about 160,000 clones, roughly 79% of them seen only once. Turning to this clone: The antigen remains unidentified.

The sample taken for sequencing was PBMCs. The rearrangement uses TRBV29-1 and TRBJ2-1; TRBD2 agrees at 7 bases. The origin of this receptor is a woman in her thirties or forties in good health and CMV-seropositive. Written as DNA, the CDR3 is TGCAGCGTTCGGCCCAGCGGGGTAAGCGCTGGCAATGAGCAGTTCTTC. This translates into CSVRPSGVSAGNEQFF.